What follows are 17 T cell receptor beta chains derived from one specimen sequenced in a study of T cells in Graves' hyperthyroidism and ophthalmopathy. There were TCR beta CDR3 regions amplified from RNA transcripts. The TCR CDR3 first-round RT-PCR relied on the HTBI primer set. In TCRdb, the multiplex PCR reads were re-called with MiXCR into one record per CDR3 protein. The sample has hundreds of thousands of distinct CDR3 sequences; about 17% are singletons. Sequenced input: blood. These receptors came from a woman younger than 30 with Graves' ophthalmopathy.

This clonotype appeared many times. The chain is built from TRBV5-5 and TRBJ1-2; 8 nucleotides match TRBD1. V gave up 4 bases and J gave up 1 base; unmatched junction bases: 9. CDR3 size: 16 residues. Germline V gene data show CDR1 as SGHKS and CDR2 as YYEKEE (reference sequence). For the CDR3, the DNA is TGTGCCAGCAGCCCGGAGGTCGGACAGGGTAACTATGGCTACACCTTC. Amino acid sequence: CASSPEVGQGNYGYTF. Drawing the rest from reference TRBV5-5 and TRBJ1-2, the complete variable domain is DAGVTQSPTHLIKTRGQQVTLRCSPISGHKSVSWYQQVLGQGPQFIFQYYEKEERGRGNFPDRFSARQFPNYSSELNVNALLLGDSALYLCASSPEVGQGNYGYTFGSGTRLTVV.

The chain couples TRBV19 to TRBJ2-7; D possibly corresponds to TRBD2 (5 bases). CDR1 is LNHDA, CDR2 SQIVND, per germline (reference sequence). Trimming shortened V by 1 base and J by 3 bases, and 7 bases separated the two germline ends. This CDR3 is 13 amino acids long. The CDR3 DNA follows: TGTGCCAGTAGTATAGGGAGCGGCTACGAGCAGTACTTC. This translates into CASSIGSGYEQYF.

This clonotype occurred many times. One junction end does not reproduce the germline sequence, and a read error may be involved. The chain is built from TRBV5-1 and TRBJ1-1, with D possibly TRBD1 on 6 matching bases. The CDR3 is 13 residues long. CDR1 is SGHRS and CDR2 is YFSETQ in the germline V gene. The CDR3 DNA reads TGTGCCAGCAGCTTGGACAGGAACACTGAAGCTTTCTTT. Protein sequence: CASSLDRNTEAFF.

This clonotype was detected only once. The chain employs TRBV20-1 and TRBJ2-1; TRBD2 agrees at 14 bases. The CDR3 runs 15 residues. Per the germline V gene, CDR1 is DFQATT and CDR2 is SNEGSKA (reference sequence). Germline trimming cut 3 bases from V and 6 bases from J; bases unmatched to any gene: 4. CDR3 nucleotide sequence: TGCAGTGCTAGTGGGACTAGCGGGAGTCCCAATGAGCAGTTCTTC. Its protein is CSASGTSGSPNEQFF.

This clonotype was seen at least ten times. The chain combines TRBV11-3 with TRBJ1-4; D might be TRBD1 (5 bases). Germline V gives CDR1 SGHNT, CDR2 YENEEA. CDR3 length: 14 residues. The V end lost 5 bases, the J end lost 5 bases, and 12 bases lay between the germline ends. The CDR3 loop is CASSPGIGNEKLFF. The CDR3 DNA reads as TGTGCCAGCAGCCCAGGGATAGGAAATGAAAAACTGTTTTTT. Drawing the rest from reference TRBV11-3 and TRBJ1-4, the complete variable domain is EAGVVQSPRYKIIEKKQPVAFWCNPISGHNTLYWYLQNLGQGPELLIRYENEEAVDDSQLPKDRFSAERLKGVDSTLKIQPAELGDSAVYLCASSPGIGNEKLFFGSGTQLSVL.

There are many counts of this clonotype. The rearrangement joins TRBV5-1 to TRBJ2-7, with TRBD1 identical over 8 bases. Trimming took 3 bases from V and 5 from J; bases not matched to a gene: 7. CDR3 length: 14 amino acids. In germline, CDR1 is SGHRS, CDR2 YFSETQ. CDR3 DNA sequence: TGCGCCAGCAGCTCCGGACAGGGTAGCCACGAGCAGTACTTC. Encoded protein: CASSSGQGSHEQYF.

In DNA, the CDR3 is TGTGCCAGTAGATCGGCGTTCCGGGGGGTGGAGCGGACCGGGGAGCTGTTTTTT. It yields the protein CASRSAFRGVERTGELFF. The chain is built from TRBV19 and TRBJ2-2; 7 bases are a match to TRBD2. V shed 6 bases, J shed 5 bases, and the junction held 18 bases outside the gene matches. In germline, CDR1 is LNHDA, CDR2 SQIVND (reference sequence). The CDR3 has 18 amino acids.

This clonotype came up many times. This rearrangement joins TRBV6-2 or TRBV6-3 to TRBJ1-2; possible D gene TRBD1, 6 bases. From germline, CDR1 is MNHEY and CDR2 SVGEGT. This CDR3 comprises 16 residues. V lost 2 bases, J lost 4 bases, and 17 bases lay in between. The DNA for the CDR3 is TGTGCCAGCAGTTACGACGAGCAGGGACAAACCTATGGCTACACCTTC. Its translation: CASSYDEQGQTYGYTF.

This clonotype was counted at least ten times. The chain links TRBV9 to TRBJ1-2, with 7 bases matching TRBD1. V gave up 0 bases and J gave up 0 bases; unmatched junction bases: 5. CDR1 and CDR2 from the germline V gene are SGDLS and YYNGEE. The CDR3 sequence is 16 residues long. In nucleotides, the CDR3 is TGTGCCAGCAGCGTAGCGTCTGGGACAGCTAACTATGGCTACACCTTC. Translation: CASSVASGTANYGYTF. Drawing the rest from reference TRBV9 and TRBJ1-2, the complete variable domain is DSGVTQTPKHLITATGQRVTLRCSPRSGDLSVYWYQQSLDQGLQFLIQYYNGEERAKGNILERFSAQQFPDLHSELNLSSLELGDSALYFCASSVASGTANYGYTFGSGTRLTVV.

This clonotype was seen ten or more times. V is TRBV6-1 and J is TRBJ1-2, with D perhaps matching TRBD1 (6 bases). V was trimmed by 3 bases and J by 8 bases, leaving 13 bases between them. The germline gives CDR1 MNHNS, CDR2 SASEGT. The CDR3 covers 13 residues. The CDR3 nucleotides read TGTGCCAGCAGTGAGCGGGGGCTAGGCGGCTACACCTTC. This sequence encodes CASSERGLGGYTF.

CDR3 in DNA: TGCGCCAGCAGCTTTCCAACTTCGGGACAGGGAGGTTTGGAGACCCAGTACTTC. It translates to CASSFPTSGQGGLETQYF. This sequence joins TRBV5-1 and TRBJ2-5, with 9 bases matching TRBD1. CDR3 length: 18 residues. The junction had 16 bases not matched to a gene; V was cut back by 2 bases and J by 5 bases. The germline gives CDR1 SGHRS, CDR2 YFSETQ.

This clonotype was seen ten or more times. This sequence joins TRBV6-1 and TRBJ1-2; D perhaps matches TRBD1 (5 bases). Germline lookup yields CDR1 MNHNS and CDR2 SASEGT. V lost 8 bases to trimming and J lost 6 bases, with 16 bases between them. The CDR3 has 13 residues. CDR3 DNA: TGTGCCAGCGGCCCATTGGGGGGAGATGGCTACACCTTC. Translation gives CASGPLGGDGYTF.

The chain employs TRBV10-1 and TRBJ2-5; D not certain. The CDR3 consists of 13 residues. Looked up from germline, CDR1 is WNHNN and CDR2 is SYGVQD (reference sequence). V shed 0 bases and J shed 3 bases, with 5 bases lying between them. For the CDR3, the DNA is TGCGCCAGCAGTGAGTCCCTCGAAGAGACCCAGTACTTC. Translated: CASSESLEETQYF.

This clonotype was counted ten times or more. The rearrangement links TRBV5-6 to TRBJ2-5; 7 bases are a match to TRBD2. CDR3 size: 15 residues. The germline CDR1 and CDR2 sequences are SGHDT and YYEEEE. V lost 3 bases to trimming and J lost 2 bases; unmatched junction nucleotides: 7. The CDR3 spells CASSWGGRQQETQYF. CDR3 nucleotides: TGTGCCAGCAGCTGGGGAGGGAGACAGCAAGAGACCCAGTACTTC. Together with reference TRBV5-6 and TRBJ2-5, the CDR3 gives the full variable domain: DAGVTQSPTHLIKTRGQQVTLRCSPKSGHDTVSWYQQALGQGPQFIFQYYEEEERQRGNFPDRFSGHQFPNYSSELNVNALLLGDSALYLCASSWGGRQQETQYFGPGTRLLVL.

This clonotype appeared many times. The J gene is TRBJ2-2, the V gene TRBV3-1; 16 bases agree with TRBD2. Germline CDR1 reads LGHDT; CDR2 reads YNNKEL (reference sequence). The CDR3 is 19 amino acids. V was clipped by 3 bases and J by 0 bases; unmatched bases: 4. The CDR3 loop is CASSHAGLAGGTNTGELFF. The CDR3 region has the DNA TGTGCCAGCAGCCATGCGGGACTAGCGGGGGGGACGAACACCGGGGAGCTGTTTTTT. Using reference TRBV3-1 and TRBJ2-2 for the parts outside the CDR3, the full variable domain is DTAVSQTPKYLVTQMGNDKSIKCEQNLGHDTMYWYKQDSKKFLKIMFSYNNKELIINETVPNRFSPKSPDKAHLNLHINSLELGDSAVYFCASSHAGLAGGTNTGELFFGEGSRLTVL.

This clonotype occurred many times. The chain employs TRBV5-5 and TRBJ2-7; 7 bases are a match to TRBD2. Trimming at V came to 6 bases and at J to 7 bases, leaving 13 bases not matched to a gene. Germline CDR1 is SGHKS and CDR2 is YYEKEE (reference sequence). The CDR3 has 14 residues. CDR3 coding DNA: TGTGCCAGCACCCGGCTAGCGGAAACGGGAGAGCAGTACTTC. This encodes CASTRLAETGEQYF.

The rearrangement joins TRBV19 to TRBJ2-3; D may be TRBD2 (5 bases). Germline V lookup: CDR1 LNHDA, CDR2 SQIVND (reference sequence). V lost 4 bases and J lost 5, with 10 bases in between. The length of the CDR3 is 13 residues. CDR3 amino acids: CASSTLTRDTQYF. CDR3 coding DNA: TGTGCCAGTAGTACCCTAACTAGAGATACGCAGTATTTT. Looking up the rest from reference TRBV19 and TRBJ2-3 gives the full variable domain: DGGITQSPKYLFRKEGQNVTLSCEQNLNHDAMYWYRQDPGQGLRLIYYSQIVNDFQKGDIAEGYSVSREKKESFPLTVTSAQKNPTAFYLCASSTLTRDTQYFGPGTRLTVL.